Listed below are T cell receptor beta chains from one sample, sequenced in a study of blood T cell repertoires in COVID-19. Method: immunoSEQ multiplex PCR; TCRdb's copy keeps in-frame clones and lacks some. This table has roughly 53,000 clones, around 84% appearing once. Sequencing used peripheral blood. All receptors derive from a man aged 50-59 years with acute or convalescent COVID-19. Each CDR3 is given with its conserved first and last residue. The D gene is left open where the match is weak. Expanded clones are given a class, and other clones once, few, many or no size at all.

clone size | D gene | J gene | V gene | CDR3 DNA | CDR3 protein
- | - | TRBJ1-2 | TRBV6-5 | TGTGCCAGCAGCGATTGGGGCTCTGGCTACACCTTC | CASSDWGSGYTF
few | TRBD1 | TRBJ1-2 | TRBV29-1 | TGCAGCGTTGAAGGACCACAGGGGTATAACTATGGCTACACCTTC | CSVEGPQGYNYGYTF
- | - | TRBJ1-5 | TRBV18 | TGTGCCAGCTCACCAACTCCCGGGGGAAGCAATCAGCCCCAGCATTTT | CASSPTPGGSNQPQHF
once | - | TRBJ2-7 | TRBV6-5 | TGTGCCAGCAGCGGGGTTTCCTACGAGCAGTACTTC | CASSGVSYEQYF
once | - | TRBJ1-1 | TRBV5-1 | TGCGCCAGCAGTGCGGGCAAACTAGTGAACACTGAAGCTTTCTTT | CASSAGKLVNTEAFF
- | TRBD1 | TRBJ1-1 | TRBV28 | TGTGCCAGCACTATGCAGGGACAGAGGAACACTGAAGCTTTCTTT | CASTMQGQRNTEAFF
- | - | TRBJ1-1 | TRBV3-1/TRBV3-2 | TGTGCCAGCAGTCAAGGGGGACTTACTGAAGCTTTCTTT | CASSQGGLTEAFF
- | TRBD1 | TRBJ2-7 | TRBV29-1 | TGCAGCGTGGCCCAGTTCCCGGGGACAGGGGGCTACGAGCAGTACTTC | CSVAQFPGTGGYEQYF
- | TRBD2 | TRBJ2-1 | TRBV19 | TGTGCCAGTAGCCCCGGACTAGCGGGAAGGAATGAGCAGTTCTTC | CASSPGLAGRNEQFF
few | TRBD1 | TRBJ1-6 | TRBV7-3 | TGTGCCAGCAGCACGACCGGGACAGGGAATTCACCCCTCCACTTT | CASSTTGTGNSPLHF
- | - | TRBJ1-3 | TRBV10-2 | TGCGCCAGCAGCCAGGGAATCTCTGGAAACACCATATATTTT | CASSQGISGNTIYF
- | - | TRBJ1-5 | TRBV28 | TGTGCCAGCAGTTTGGGCAACCCGCCCCAGCATTTT | CASSLGNPPQHF
- | - | TRBJ1-1 | TRBV10-1 | TGCGCCAGCGGGGTGCAGGGCCCAAACCCGAACACTGAAGCTTTCTTT | CASGVQGPNPNTEAFF
once | TRBD2 | TRBJ2-2 | TRBV7-7 | TGTGCTAGCAGCGCGGGGGAAAACACCGGGGAGCTGTTTTTT | CASSAGENTGELFF
- | - | TRBJ1-1 | TRBV9 | TGTGCCAGCAGCACATCACCGAACACTGAAGCTTTCTTT | CASSTSPNTEAFF
- | TRBD1 | TRBJ2-7 | TRBV5-1 | TGCGCCAGCAGCTTAACCGGGACAGGGTTTTACGAGCAGTACTTC | CASSLTGTGFYEQYF
- | - | TRBJ1-6 | TRBV30 | TGTGCCTGGGGGGGAGGGAATGATTCACCCCTCCACTTT | CAWGGGNDSPLHF
- | - | TRBJ1-5 | TRBV19 | TGTGCCAGTTGGGGCAGGGTCTTTAGCAATCAGCCCCAGCATTTT | CASWGRVFSNQPQHF
- | - | TRBJ2-5 | TRBV5-4 | TGTGCCAGCAGCTCCCGGGTAGGGGGGGCCGGTGAGACCCAGTACTTC | CASSSRVGGAGETQYF
- | TRBD2 | TRBJ2-7 | TRBV3-1/TRBV3-2 | TGTGCCAGCAGCCAAGTGGCGGGGCGACTAGCGTCCCTGCGCGAGCAGTACTTC | CASSQVAGRLASLREQYF
- | - | TRBJ2-7 | TRBV19 | TGTGCCACCGGCGGGACAGACGCATACGAGCAGTACTTC | CATGGTDAYEQYF
- | TRBD1 | TRBJ1-5 | TRBV28 | TGTGCCAGCAGTTCTCCGGGACAGGTTAATCAGCCCCAGCATTTT | CASSSPGQVNQPQHF
few | - | TRBJ1-1 | TRBV29-1 | TGCAGCGTTGAAGATGGCCAGGGAGGTCTGGCCACTGAAGCTTTCTTT | CSVEDGQGGLATEAFF
- | - | TRBJ2-4 | TRBV3-1/TRBV3-2 | TGTGCCAGCAGCCAAGAGGGAGCAAACATTCAGTACTTC | CASSQEGANIQYF
- | TRBD2 | TRBJ2-7 | TRBV19 | TGTGCCAGTAGTGCATCAGGACTAGGGGAGCAGTACTTC | CASSASGLGEQYF
- | TRBD1 | TRBJ1-6 | TRBV10-3 | TGTGCCATCAGTGATAGGGGGCCCTCCCGGGATTCACCCCTCCACTTT | CAISDRGPSRDSPLHF
once | TRBD1 | TRBJ1-2 | TRBV4-1 | TGCGCCAGCAGCCGCTTGACAGGGCCGTATGGCTACACCTTC | CASSRLTGPYGYTF
- | - | TRBJ1-3 | TRBV5-1 | TGCGCCAGCAGCTTAGGACAAGATGGAAACACCATATATTTT | CASSLGQDGNTIYF